Here is one TCR beta chain with its context. The sample is drawn from a study of T cells in Graves' hyperthyroidism and ophthalmopathy. This CDR3 comprises 11 residues. Germline CDR1 reads SQVTM; CDR2 reads ANQGSEA. TCR beta CDR3 region amplification was performed from RNA transcripts. Researchers ran a first-round RT-PCR on the TCR CDR3 using the HTBI primer set. TCRdb recomputed calls from the multiplex PCR reads with MiXCR, one row per CDR3 protein. The sample carries about 410,000 distinct CDR3 sequences, around 13% recorded once. Out of over 9 ml of fresh peripheral blood came the PBMCs. The sequence derives from a woman aged 25 to 39 with Graves' ophthalmopathy. The chain has TRBV29-1 and TRBJ2-2, with D uncertain. The sample comprised blood. The CDR3 DNA reads as TGCAGGATAGCAGAGATCGGGGAGCTGTTTTTT. Translating gives CRIAEIGELFF.